This TCR beta chain was obtained from a study of OX40 agonist ivuxolimab in advanced cancers. At the level of the study: The mean age was around 56 years, ranging from about 20 to 90, with over 70% of participants male.

Autoimmune disease history or systemic immunosuppression led to patients being barred. Clones were read by immunoSEQ multiplex PCR, and TCRdb kept only the in-frame ones, dropping some. This sample yields 25,000 to 30,000 clones, of which roughly 90% are seen a single time; roughly a tenth belongs to the top ten. Findings and limits, study-wide: Relative to CD4+, CD8+ T cells held more expanded clones on average.

This clone was recorded once. Its specificity is unknown. Sequences were derived from CD4+ or CD8+ T cells sorted from blood, sampled in a trial of the OX40 agonist ivuxolimab. This clonotype originated in an adult with an advanced solid tumor such as melanoma, head and neck, liver or kidney cancer.

The CDR3: CASSPPPGLSYNEQFF. The DNA for the CDR3 is TGTGCCAGCTCACCCCCCCCAGGGCTATCCTACAATGAGCAGTTCTTC. The J gene is TRBJ2-1, the V gene TRBV18; tentatively, D is TRBD1 (5 bases). Germline CDR1 and CDR2: KGHSH and LQKENI. V was pared by 3 bases and J by 1 base, with 13 bases between. This CDR3 contains 16 residues.